This T cell receptor (beta chain) was sequenced for a study of blood T cell repertoires in COVID-19. Study background: Samples came from the United States, Italy and Spain, spanning acute and convalescent COVID-19. PBMCs, B-cell-depleted T cells, or T cells were the source of the cDNA or gDNA that made up the material.

In germline, CDR1 is MDHEN, CDR2 SYDVKM. The CDR3 runs to 16 residues. V lost 3 bases and J lost 5, with 16 bases in between. Per the original methods: Nucleated cell number was recorded as an estimate derived from reference gene primer amplification. Sequencing used immunoSEQ multiplex PCR; TCRdb keeps in-frame clones, though not all of them. The D gene and trimming were derived from the DNA, and the V and J assignments and clone size from that table. The sample shows some 280,000 clones, roughly 89% of them seen only once. Material: peripheral blood. This TCR came from a woman aged 40-49 years who had recovered from COVID-19. This chain joins TRBV28 and TRBJ1-4; D ambiguous. CDR3 DNA sequence: TGTGCCAGCAGTTTCTCCCGACTTGGGGAGAATGAAAAACTGTTTTTT. It encodes CASSFSRLGENEKLFF.